Detailed here is one T cell receptor beta chain. Antigen: not known. These data are taken from a study of shared clonotypes between healthy human individuals. Trimming removed 3 bases from V and 4 bases from J, with 6 bases in between. From germline, CDR1 is SEHNR and CDR2 FQNEAQ (reference sequence). The CDR3 covers 12 residues. The authors sequenced unsorted PBMC DNA on ten immunoSEQ deep assay plates. As originally analysed: ImmunoSEQ yielded junction-only sequences lacking quality scores, so filtering differed. Profiling relied on immunoSEQ multiplex PCR, and the TCRdb table lists in-frame clones only, not all of them. The DNA gave D and trimming, while V, J and clone size come from that table. Of 450,000 to 500,000 clones in the sample, more than 65% are singletons; the top ten hold 10% to 15%. General study points: A small donor pool kept down the genetic and exposure-history diversity that was represented. In this cohort, only blood was sampled, and tissue repertoires likely differ.

The chain uses TRBV7-9 and TRBJ2-5, with D perhaps matching TRBD1 (5 bases). Sequenced material: PBMCs. The clonotype was recovered from a woman aged 40 to 55 in good health. Some clones in this sample may be carry-over from other donors' samples. CDR3 sequence reads: CASSFRGETQYF. In DNA form, the CDR3 reads TGTGCCAGCAGCTTTAGGGGAGAGACCCAGTACTTC.